The 24 T cell receptor beta chains below all came from one sample that was sequenced in a study of blood T cell repertoires in COVID-19. Repertoires were generated with immunoSEQ multiplex PCR, while TCRdb's copy carries only in-frame clones and drops some. The sample lists over 100,000 clones, around 88% occurring once. Material: peripheral blood. The receptor source for this set is a man aged 50 or older with acute or convalescent COVID-19.

Remarks on this clone: Other DNA sequences in the same sample also yield this CDR3. The chain combines TRBV5-1 with TRBJ2-5, with a possible D match to TRBD1 (5 bases). CDR1 and CDR2 (germline): SGHRS, YFSETQ. The CDR3 is 13 amino acids. V lost 0 bases, J lost 2 bases, and 5 bases lay in between. The CDR3 DNA reads as TGCGCCAGCAGCTTGGGACAGCAAGAGACCCAGTACTTC. Its protein product is CASSLGQQETQYF.

The V gene is TRBV7-2, the J gene TRBJ1-2; D is uncertain. The V gene lost 1 base and the J gene lost 0 bases, with 15 bases spanning the gap. Germline V gene lookup returns CDR1 SGHTA and CDR2 FQGNSA. CDR3 length: 17 amino acids. The CDR3 DNA reads as TGTGCCAGCAGCTTAGTACCGACACGAGACGCTAACTATGGCTACACCTTC. Translating it yields CASSLVPTRDANYGYTF. Drawing the rest from reference TRBV7-2 and TRBJ1-2, the complete variable domain is GAGVSQSPSNKVTEKGKDVELRCDPISGHTALYWYRQSLGQGLEFLIYFQGNSAPDKSGLPSDRFSAERTGGSVSTLTIQRTQQEDSAVYLCASSLVPTRDANYGYTFGSGTRLTVV.

The chain combines TRBV28 with TRBJ1-5; no definite D call. Looked up from germline, CDR1 is MDHEN and CDR2 is SYDVKM. V lost 7 bases to trimming and J lost 5 bases, with 21 bases between them. CDR3 length: 16 residues. CDR3 DNA: TGTGCCAGCACCCTTCTCTTTGAGGGCAGTGATCAGCCCCAGCATTTT. Translation gives CASTLLFEGSDQPQHF.

The rearrangement joins TRBV25-1 to TRBJ1-2, with no clear D. The ends were cut back, 6 bases at V and 0 bases at J, with 11 bases in the middle. The germline V gene has CDR1 MGHDK and CDR2 SYGVNS. The CDR3 consists of 14 residues. CDR3 sequence (DNA): TGTGCCAGCAGAAATGACGGAGCTAACTATGGCTACACCTTC. Translation: CASRNDGANYGYTF.

There are many counts of this clone. The chain combines TRBV7-9 with TRBJ2-3; D may be TRBD2 (5 bases). Germline assignment: CDR1 SEHNR and CDR2 FQNEAQ (reference sequence). This CDR3 region has 14 residues. The V end lost 1 base, the J end lost 5 bases, and 10 bases lay between the germline ends. CDR3 protein: CASSLGTAGDTQYF. CDR3 bases: TGTGCCAGCAGCTTAGGGACGGCGGGAGATACGCAGTATTTT.

V is TRBV5-4 and J is TRBJ1-2, with TRBD1 matching 7 bases. CDR1 and CDR2 (germline): SGHNT, YYREEE (reference sequence). CDR3 length equals 16 residues. The trim removed 4 bases at V and 4 bases at J, leaving 13 bases unmatched. The CDR3 loop reads CASSPRGPRGSYGYTF. The CDR3 DNA is TGTGCCAGCAGCCCGAGGGGGCCCAGGGGAAGCTATGGCTACACCTTC.

This clone was found a few times. V is TRBV15 and J is TRBJ1-6; TRBD1 is a possible D gene (5 bases). The CDR3 extends over 13 amino acids. Trimming shortened V by 0 bases and J by 16 bases, and 13 bases separated the two germline ends. Per germline, CDR1 LNHNV and CDR2 YYDKDF (reference sequence). In DNA, the CDR3 is TGTGCCACCAGCAGAGATACAGGCCCATCGCTCCACTTT. Amino acid sequence: CATSRDTGPSLHF. Drawing the rest from reference TRBV15 and TRBJ1-6, the complete variable domain is DAMVIQNPRYQVTQFGKPVTLSCSQTLNHNVMYWYQQKSSQAPKLLFHYYDKDFNNEADTPDNFQSRRPNTSFCFLDIRSPGLGDTAMYLCATSRDTGPSLHFGNGTRLTVT.

V gene TRBV29-1 combines with J gene TRBJ1-4; D gene uncertain. Trimming removed 7 bases at V and 8 bases at J, with 14 bases between. This CDR3 comprises 12 residues. From germline, CDR1 is SQVTM and CDR2 ANQGSEA. This CDR3 reads CSAGRLGEKLFF. CDR3 in DNA: TGCAGCGCCGGCCGTCTCGGGGAAAAACTGTTTTTT.

V gene TRBV18 combines with J gene TRBJ1-1; possible D gene TRBD1, 5 bases. V lost 3 bases and J lost 0, with 11 bases in between. CDR1 is KGHSH and CDR2 is LQKENI in the germline V gene. CDR3 length: 15 residues. CDR3 coding DNA: TGTGCCAGCTCACCGACAGCCTATATGAACACTGAAGCTTTCTTT. Amino acid sequence: CASSPTAYMNTEAFF.

V gene TRBV27 combines with J gene TRBJ1-1; 9 bases align to TRBD1. V shed 6 bases, J shed 11 bases, and the junction held 10 bases outside the gene matches. This CDR3 is built from 13 residues. Germline CDR1 reads MNHEY; CDR2 reads SMNVEV (reference sequence). The chain's CDR3 is CASREWDRESAFF. The CDR3 coding sequence is TGTGCCAGCAGGGAATGGGACAGGGAATCGGCTTTCTTT.

The J gene is TRBJ1-2, the V gene TRBV5-1, with D possibly TRBD1 on 6 matching bases. Looked up from germline, CDR1 is SGHRS and CDR2 is YFSETQ. V lost 4 bases and J lost 4, with 23 bases in between. The CDR3 has 17 residues. The CDR3 is CASSVTPGDLLGYGYTF. CDR3 sequence (DNA): TGCGCCAGCAGCGTTACCCCAGGGGACCTACTCGGCTATGGCTACACCTTC.

The J gene is TRBJ2-5, the V gene TRBV28; 7 nucleotides agree with TRBD2. From germline, CDR1 is MDHEN and CDR2 SYDVKM. J gave up 5 bases and V 7 bases, and 7 bases lay outside the gene matches. CDR3 length: 13 residues. The CDR3: CASTAGPAETQYF. The CDR3 nucleotides are TGTGCCAGCACAGCGGGACCGGCCGAGACCCAGTACTTC.

The CDR3 spells CASSLARGVNTEAFF. In DNA, the CDR3 is TGTGCCAGCAGCTTAGCCAGGGGTGTAAACACTGAAGCTTTCTTT. V is TRBV7-2 and J is TRBJ1-1, with D tentatively TRBD1 (6 bases). This CDR3 is 15 amino acids long. Deletions cut 0 bases from V and 2 bases from J, with 10 bases between. From germline, CDR1 is SGHTA and CDR2 FQGNSA. Variable domain in full (rest from reference TRBV7-2 and TRBJ1-1): GAGVSQSPSNKVTEKGKDVELRCDPISGHTALYWYRQSLGQGLEFLIYFQGNSAPDKSGLPSDRFSAERTGGSVSTLTIQRTQQEDSAVYLCASSLARGVNTEAFFGQGTRLTVV.

This clone has only one observation. The chain uses TRBV7-9 and TRBJ1-1; D possibly corresponds to TRBD1 (6 bases). Trimming cost V 4 bases and J 4 bases, with 13 bases left between them. Germline CDR1 and CDR2: SEHNR and FQNEAQ (reference sequence). This CDR3 contains 14 residues. In DNA, the CDR3 is TGTGCCAGCAGCTCTTACAGGGTGGCCACTGAAGCTTTCTTT. Encoded protein: CASSSYRVATEAFF.

This chain joins TRBV6-5 and TRBJ1-2; TRBD1 matches 9 bases. Germline CDR1 is MNHEY and CDR2 is SVGAGI. This CDR3 spans 12 amino acids. Germline trimming cut 8 bases from V and 8 bases from J; bases unmatched to any gene: 6. The CDR3 DNA follows: TGTGCCAGCGGACCGACAGGGGGAGGCTACACCTTC. Its translation: CASGPTGGGYTF.

The chain joins TRBV18 to TRBJ2-1; no firm D call. V gave up 3 bases and J gave up 8 bases, with 5 bases separating them. This CDR3 region has 11 residues. CDR1 is KGHSH and CDR2 is LQKENI in the germline V gene. The CDR3 DNA is TGTGCCAGCTCACCGCAGTATGAGCAGTTCTTC. Protein: CASSPQYEQFF.

The rearrangement joins TRBV18 to TRBJ1-1; TRBD1 might be the D (5 bases). V was shortened by 6 bases and J by 2 bases, with 16 bases between the two germline ends. The germline V gene encodes CDR1 KGHSH and CDR2 LQKENI. The CDR3 runs 15 residues. CDR3 in amino acids: CASSPGVVPNTEAFF. In DNA form, the CDR3 reads TGTGCCAGCTCCCCGGGGGTTGTCCCCAACACTGAAGCTTTCTTT.

The chain has TRBV6-5 and TRBJ2-4, with 7 bases identical to TRBD1. The CDR3 sequence is 14 residues long. The germline CDR1 and CDR2 sequences are MNHEY and SVGAGI. The V and J ends lost 6 bases and 7 bases, in that order; junction bases with no gene match: 9. The CDR3 loop reads CASSFRDSVNIQYF. The CDR3 coding sequence is TGTGCCAGCAGCTTCCGGGACAGTGTCAACATTCAGTACTTC.

The chain's CDR3 is CASSFRWDRGQSEQFF. The CDR3 DNA reads TGCGCCAGCAGCTTTCGCTGGGACAGGGGTCAAAGTGAGCAGTTCTTC. The chain combines TRBV5-1 with TRBJ2-1; TRBD1 matches 10 bases. The CDR3 consists of 16 residues. Germline loops: CDR1 SGHRS, CDR2 YFSETQ. V dropped 2 bases and J dropped 9; count of bases not matched to a gene: 11.

This clone has just one count. The gene calls are TRBV21-1 and TRBJ2-1; TRBD1 is the table's D call, not checked against the DNA. TRBV21-1 is annotated as a pseudogene. This CDR3 region has 17 residues. In DNA, the CDR3 is TGTGCCAGCAGTTCCAAACCTCCTGACAGCTCCTGGAATGAGCAGTTCTTC. Residues: CASSSKPPDSSWNEQFF.

The genes are TRBV4-2 and TRBJ2-3; TRBD2 is a possible D gene (6 bases). V lost 3 bases and J lost 2, with 18 bases in between. CDR3 length equals 17 residues. Looked up from germline, CDR1 is LGHNA and CDR2 is YNFKEQ. The CDR3 DNA sequence: TGTGCCAGCAGCCATGGGCCTGCGCGGGGATACACAGATACGCAGTATTTT. Its protein is CASSHGPARGYTDTQYF.

The genes are TRBV5-4 and TRBJ2-7, with 7 bases fitting TRBD1. Trimming took 4 bases from V and 2 from J; bases not matched to a gene: 6. CDR3 length equals 14 residues. Per germline, CDR1 SGHNT and CDR2 YYREEE (reference sequence). CDR3 in amino acids: CASSTGTATYEQYF. CDR3 DNA: TGTGCCAGCAGCACCGGGACAGCAACCTACGAGCAGTACTTC.

V and J are TRBV19 and TRBJ2-6; D gene uncertain. Germline lookup yields CDR1 LNHDA and CDR2 SQIVND (reference sequence). The V and J ends lost 11 bases and 4 bases respectively, with 9 bases between them. CDR3 length: 12 residues. The CDR3 protein is CASQVGANVLTF. CDR3 DNA sequence: TGTGCCTCCCAGGTGGGGGCCAACGTCCTGACTTTC. Complete variable domain (other parts from reference TRBV19 and TRBJ2-6): DGGITQSPKYLFRKEGQNVTLSCEQNLNHDAMYWYRQDPGQGLRLIYYSQIVNDFQKGDIAEGYSVSREKKESFPLTVTSAQKNPTAFYLCASQVGANVLTFGAGSRLTVL.

As for this clone: This same CDR3 is encoded by further DNA sequences in the sample. V is TRBV18 and J is TRBJ1-2; 7 bases align to TRBD1. The CDR3 has 13 amino acids. V trimming: 3 bases; J trimming: 2 bases; junction bases outside the gene matches: 0. Germline V gene lookup returns CDR1 KGHSH and CDR2 LQKENI. The CDR3 loop reads CASSPDRNYGYTF. CDR3 bases: TGTGCCAGCTCACCGGACAGGAACTATGGCTACACCTTC.